This T cell receptor (beta chain) was documented in a study of Ad26.COV2.S vaccination and SARS-CoV-2 variants. Findings and caveats of the study: Ad26.COV2.S recipients had broader spike-specific TCRs (P = 0.0014).

Assay used: immunoSEQ multiplex PCR; TCRdb lists only in-frame clones, some missing. This sample has 250,000 to 300,000 clones, with about 87% found just once. This clone appeared a single time. Its antigen remains unknown. This CDR3 is 13 amino acids long. The V gene lost 3 bases and the J gene lost 4 bases, with 8 bases spanning the gap. The germline V gene has CDR1 LNHDA and CDR2 SQIVND (reference sequence). As for treatment: some 20 received Ad26.COV2.S at low or high dose, single or two shots; several received placebo; per-sample allocation not given. Repertoires come from day 63 after the first vaccine or placebo injection.

The chain uses TRBV19 and TRBJ2-3; D remains unclear. The source of this sequence is a person between 18 and 65 years old who received the Ad26.COV2.S COVID-19 vaccine or a placebo. The sample here was peripheral blood, taken in a trial of Ad26.COV2.S vaccine versus placebo. For the CDR3, the DNA is TGTGCCAGTAGTATCGGGTCCTCAGATACGCAGTATTTT. Protein product: CASSIGSSDTQYF.